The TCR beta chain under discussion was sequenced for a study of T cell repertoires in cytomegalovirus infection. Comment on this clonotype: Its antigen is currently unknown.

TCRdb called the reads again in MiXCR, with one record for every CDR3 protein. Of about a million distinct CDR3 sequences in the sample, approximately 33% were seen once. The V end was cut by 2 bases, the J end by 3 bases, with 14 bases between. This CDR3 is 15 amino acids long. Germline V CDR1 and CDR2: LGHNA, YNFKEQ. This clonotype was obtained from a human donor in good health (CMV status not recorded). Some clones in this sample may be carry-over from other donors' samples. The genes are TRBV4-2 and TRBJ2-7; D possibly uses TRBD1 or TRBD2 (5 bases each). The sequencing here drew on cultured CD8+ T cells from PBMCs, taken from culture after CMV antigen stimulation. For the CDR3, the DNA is TGTGCCAGCAGCCAAAGCTACGGGGCCTTCTACGAGCAGTACGTC. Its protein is CASSQSYGAFYEQYV.